These 22 T cell receptor beta chains share one sample of origin, sequenced in a study of blood T cell repertoires in COVID-19. The assay was immunoSEQ multiplex PCR, and TCRdb's table has in-frame clones only and misses some. The data contain about 370,000 clones, roughly nine tenths of them seen just once; the ten biggest clones take up less than 3.5%. Sequenced: peripheral blood. The receptors were sampled from a woman in her 30s with COVID-19, enrolled during active disease.

The rearrangement joins TRBV19 to TRBJ2-7; 7 bases are a match to TRBD2. The CDR3 extends over 15 amino acids. Germline V lookup: CDR1 LNHDA, CDR2 SQIVND (reference sequence). V shed 3 bases, J shed 1 base, and the junction held 6 bases outside the gene matches. The DNA of the CDR3 is TGTGCCAGTAGTATCGGGGGGATGCGGTCCTACGAGCAGTACTTC. Amino acids: CASSIGGMRSYEQYF.

This clone has a handful of counts. V gene TRBV5-1 combines with J gene TRBJ1-1; 10 nucleotides align to TRBD1. CDR3 length: 14 residues. Losses at the gene ends were 4 bases for V and 5 bases for J; bases not matched to a gene: 5. Germline CDR1 is SGHRS and CDR2 is YFSETQ. CDR3 loop: CASSVTGGATEAFF. The CDR3 coding sequence is TGCGCCAGCAGCGTGACAGGGGGCGCAACTGAAGCTTTCTTT. Filled out from reference TRBV5-1 and TRBJ1-1, the complete variable domain reads KAGVTQTPRYLIKTRGQQVTLSCSPISGHRSVSWYQQTPGQGLQFLFEYFSETQRNKGNFPGRFSGRQFSNSRSEMNVSTLELGDSALYLCASSVTGGATEAFFGQGTRLTVV.

The chain combines TRBV6-6 with TRBJ1-6; 10 positions match TRBD1. The V and J ends lost 8 bases and 7 bases, in that order; junction bases with no gene match: 14. CDR1 MNHNY and CDR2 SVGAGI come from the germline V gene (reference sequence). The CDR3 is 17 residues long. CDR3 sequence: CASRLNPGQGLNSPLHF. CDR3 nucleotide sequence: TGTGCCAGCCGTCTAAATCCGGGACAGGGGTTAAATTCACCCCTCCACTTT.

This sequence joins TRBV5-6 and TRBJ1-1; 8 bases fit TRBD1. This CDR3 has 16 amino acids. J gave up 1 base and V 0 bases, and 5 bases lay outside the gene matches. Germline V gives CDR1 SGHDT, CDR2 YYEEEE. The CDR3 DNA reads as TGTGCCAGCAGCTTGGGCAGGGGGCTGTGGAACACTGAAGCTTTCTTT. It encodes CASSLGRGLWNTEAFF.

The chain is built from TRBV11-3 and TRBJ1-1; tentative D call: TRBD1 (5 bases). The CDR3 totals 13 residues. The V end lost 2 bases, the J end lost 7 bases, and 11 bases lay between the germline ends. Per the germline V gene, CDR1 is SGHNT and CDR2 is YENEEA. CDR3 sequence: CASSLPRGDEAFF. CDR3 sequence (DNA): TGTGCCAGCAGCTTACCTCGGGGGGATGAAGCTTTCTTT.

J is TRBJ2-3 and V is TRBV7-2; TRBD2 might be the D (8 bases). Trimming took 5 bases from V and 6 from J, leaving 12 bases between them. From germline, CDR1 is SGHTA and CDR2 FQGNSA. The CDR3 has 13 amino acids. This chain's CDR3 is CASSREGADTQYF. CDR3 bases: TGTGCCAGCAGCCGGGAGGGGGCCGATACGCAGTATTTT.

The chain employs TRBV5-1 and TRBJ2-3; D ambiguous. V shed 4 bases and J shed 0 bases, with 12 bases lying between them. This CDR3 region has 15 residues. Germline CDR1 and CDR2: SGHRS and YFSETQ. CDR3 protein: CASSPPSSSTDTQYF. Written as DNA, the CDR3 is TGCGCCAGCAGCCCCCCGTCCTCTAGCACAGATACGCAGTATTTT. The full variable domain, in which reference TRBV5-1 and TRBJ2-3 provide the parts outside the CDR3, is KAGVTQTPRYLIKTRGQQVTLSCSPISGHRSVSWYQQTPGQGLQFLFEYFSETQRNKGNFPGRFSGRQFSNSRSEMNVSTLELGDSALYLCASSPPSSSTDTQYFGPGTRLTVL.

The rearrangement joins TRBV6-5 to TRBJ1-1, with TRBD1 as a possible D gene (6 bases). V shed 9 bases and J shed 1 base, with 12 bases lying between them. The germline V gene encodes CDR1 MNHEY and CDR2 SVGAGI. This CDR3 contains 13 residues. The chain's CDR3 is CASGGGANTEAFF. The CDR3 DNA is TGTGCCAGTGGGGGGGGCGCGAACACTGAAGCTTTCTTT.

The V gene is TRBV10-2, the J gene TRBJ2-2, with a tentative D call TRBD1 (5 bases). Germline lookup yields CDR1 WSHSY and CDR2 SAAADI. CDR3 length: 14 residues. The V end lost 8 bases, the J end lost 2 bases, and 12 bases lay between the germline ends. The CDR3 DNA reads TGCGCCAGCCGACGACAGAGAAACACCGGGGAGCTGTTTTTT. Its protein product is CASRRQRNTGELFF.

The V and J genes are TRBV2 and TRBJ2-1; tentatively, D is TRBD2 (6 bases). The CDR3 is made up of 13 amino acids. Germline lookup yields CDR1 SNHLY and CDR2 FYNNEI. Trimming took 6 bases from V and 7 from J, leaving 13 bases between them. The CDR3 DNA is TGTGCCAGCAGCCGGGACTTATGGAATGAGCAGTTCTTC. Translated: CASSRDLWNEQFF. Looking up the rest from reference TRBV2 and TRBJ2-1 gives the full variable domain: EPEVTQTPSHQVTQMGQEVILRCVPISNHLYFYWYRQILGQKVEFLVSFYNNEISEKSEIFDDQFSVERPDGSNFTLKIRSTKLEDSAMYFCASSRDLWNEQFFGPGTRLTVL.

Points on this clone: Other DNA variants within this sample encode the same CDR3. The chain is built from TRBV9 and TRBJ1-5; D gene ambiguous. V lost 0 bases and J lost 1, with 8 bases in between. Per germline, CDR1 SGDLS and CDR2 YYNGEE. CDR3 length equals 15 residues. CDR3 in amino acids: CASSVDGHSNQPQHF. The CDR3 DNA reads TGTGCCAGCAGCGTAGATGGGCACAGCAATCAGCCCCAGCATTTT.

The rearrangement joins TRBV6-2 or TRBV6-3 to TRBJ1-6, with 8 positions matching TRBD1. The V gene end was trimmed by 5 bases and the J gene end by 10 bases; junction bases not matched to a gene: 10. From germline, CDR1 is MNHEY and CDR2 SVGEGT. CDR3 length: 15 amino acids. In DNA form, the CDR3 reads TGTGCCAGCAGTCCGATGACAGGGGTTGCCTCACCCCTCCACTTT. As protein: CASSPMTGVASPLHF.

This chain uses TRBV2 with TRBJ2-1, with 7 bases fitting TRBD2. J lost 5 bases, V lost 3 bases, and 7 bases had no gene match. The germline CDR1 and CDR2 sequences are SNHLY and FYNNEI. This CDR3 is built from 15 residues. The CDR3, as DNA: TGTGCCAGCAGTGAGAGGGAGGGCTTTAACAATGAGCAGTTCTTC. This sequence encodes CASSEREGFNNEQFF.

This chain links TRBV10-3 with TRBJ2-5; D may be TRBD2 (5 bases). The CDR3 contains 12 residues. The germline gives CDR1 ENHRY, CDR2 SYGVKD. V gave up 6 bases and J gave up 3 bases, with 8 bases separating them. The CDR3 nucleotides are TGTGCCATCAGCTTCGGGGAAGAGACCCAGTACTTC. Protein sequence: CAISFGEETQYF.

The chain combines TRBV3-1 (or the pseudogene TRBV3-2) with TRBJ1-4; D is possibly TRBD1 (5 bases). This CDR3 comprises 16 residues. V lost 4 bases and J lost 8, with 20 bases in between. Germline V gives CDR1 LGHDT, CDR2 YNNKEL (reference sequence). The CDR3 DNA follows: TGTGCCAGCAGCCCACACGCGGGGGGTTCACGGGAAAAACTGTTTTTT. Its translation is CASSPHAGGSREKLFF.

The CDR3 region has the DNA TGTGCCAGCAGTCCGTACAAATACTCCTACAATGAGCAGTTCTTC. Translation: CASSPYKYSYNEQFF. The chain employs TRBV27 and TRBJ2-1; D is unresolved. The CDR3 length is 15 residues. The germline CDR1 and CDR2 sequences are MNHEY and SMNVEV (reference sequence). V shed 5 bases and J shed 0 bases, with 11 bases lying between them.

CDR3 protein: CASSLTGTSGRGSYNEQFF. As DNA, the CDR3 is TGCGCCAGCAGCTTGACCGGGACTAGCGGGAGGGGGTCCTACAATGAGCAGTTCTTC. The chain carries TRBV5-1 and TRBJ2-1, with 16 bases aligning to TRBD2. V shed 1 base, J shed 1 base, and the junction held 5 bases outside the gene matches. The germline gives CDR1 SGHRS, CDR2 YFSETQ. The CDR3 consists of 19 residues.

This chain connects TRBV2 to TRBJ2-3; no firm D call. Germline loops: CDR1 SNHLY, CDR2 FYNNEI. V was pared by 4 bases and J by 0 bases, with 8 bases between. The CDR3 consists of 14 residues. CDR3 coding DNA: TGTGCCAGCAGTGGGAGTAGGAGCACAGATACGCAGTATTTT. This sequence encodes CASSGSRSTDTQYF.

The chain uses TRBV13 and TRBJ1-2, with 11 bases that match TRBD1. V gave up 5 bases and J gave up 8 bases; unmatched junction bases: 16. The length of the CDR3 is 17 residues. The germline gives CDR1 PRHDT, CDR2 FYEKMQ (reference sequence). CDR3 sequence (DNA): TGTGCCAGCAGCCCACCTCTCAACATTGGGACAGGGGGAGGCTACACCTTC. It encodes CASSPPLNIGTGGGYTF.

This clone was recorded only once. The genes are TRBV5-1 and TRBJ2-1, with TRBD2 matching 9 bases. The CDR3 covers 15 residues. Trimming removed 0 bases from V and 5 bases from J; junction bases left unmatched: 3. CDR1 and CDR2 (germline): SGHRS, YFSETQ. The CDR3 bases are TGCGCCAGCAGCTTGGGGTCTAGCGGGGACAATGAGCAGTTCTTC. Encoded protein: CASSLGSSGDNEQFF.

The chain carries TRBV10-2 and TRBJ2-3; 8 bases are shared with TRBD2. Germline CDR1 is WSHSY and CDR2 is SAAADI. V lost 6 bases and J lost 2; bases outside the gene matches: 4. The CDR3 loop spans 14 amino acids. CDR3 in amino acids: CASRLAGNTDTQYF. The DNA for the CDR3 is TGCGCCAGCAGGTTAGCGGGGAACACAGATACGCAGTATTTT.

The V and J genes are TRBV4-3 and TRBJ2-1; 8 bases line up with TRBD2. The CDR3 has 18 amino acids. Germline trimming cut 0 bases from V and 5 bases from J; bases unmatched to any gene: 12. Germline CDR1 LGHNA, CDR2 YSLEER. This chain's CDR3 is CASSQDVGAGVFHNEQFF. CDR3 in DNA: TGCGCCAGCAGCCAAGATGTGGGAGCGGGAGTATTCCACAATGAGCAGTTCTTC.